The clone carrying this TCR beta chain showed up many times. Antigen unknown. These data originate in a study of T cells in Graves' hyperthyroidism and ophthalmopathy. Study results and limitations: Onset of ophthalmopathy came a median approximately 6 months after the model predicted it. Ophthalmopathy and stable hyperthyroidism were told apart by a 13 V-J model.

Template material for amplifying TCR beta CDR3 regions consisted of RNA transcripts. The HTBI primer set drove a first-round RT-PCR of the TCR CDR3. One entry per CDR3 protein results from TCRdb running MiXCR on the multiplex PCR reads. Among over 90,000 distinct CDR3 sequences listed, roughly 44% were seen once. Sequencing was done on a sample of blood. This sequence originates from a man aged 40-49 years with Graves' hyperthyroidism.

The CDR3 bases are TGTGCCAGCGGCCCCTCTAGACCGGGACGGGGACCGCAAGAGACCCAGTACTTC. Its translation is CASGPSRPGRGPQETQYF. V usage is TRBV5-4 and J usage is TRBJ2-5; D possibly uses TRBD1 or TRBD2 (5 bases each). Germline loops: CDR1 SGHNT, CDR2 YYREEE (reference sequence). The CDR3 is 18 residues long. V lost 7 bases and J 2 bases, leaving 27 bases between the germline ends.